The TCR beta chain under discussion was sequenced for a study of T cell responses to AZD1222 COVID-19 vaccine. Study-level results: A reported finding is that nearly half of spike-specific TCRs target unmutated variant regions.

This clone has a handful of counts. Its antigen remains unknown. The CDR3 length is 13 residues. The V end was cut by 2 bases, the J end by 6 bases, with 7 bases between. CDR1 and CDR2 (germline): SGHTA, FQGNSA. Sequencing was performed with immunoSEQ multiplex PCR; in TCRdb, only in-frame clones are kept and a portion is missing. The sample comprises roughly 93,000 clones, roughly nine tenths of which are singletons, and roughly 1.7% rests with the top ten. This clonotype was sampled from an adult in good health. Material: peripheral blood, obtained on day 0 of AZD1222 vaccination. The chain links TRBV7-2 to TRBJ2-2; D unresolved. The CDR3 DNA is TGTGCCAGCAGCTTAAGTGACCCCGGGGAGCTGTTTTTT. It yields the protein CASSLSDPGELFF. The variable domain in full, with the rest retrieved from reference TRBV7-2 and TRBJ2-2, is GAGVSQSPSNKVTEKGKDVELRCDPISGHTALYWYRQSLGQGLEFLIYFQGNSAPDKSGLPSDRFSAERTGGSVSTLTIQRTQQEDSAVYLCASSLSDPGELFFGEGSRLTVL.